This TCR beta chain is drawn from a study of CD8+ T cells in alopecia areata. Germline V lookup: CDR1 MNHEY, CDR2 SMNVEV (reference sequence). Trimming took off 2 bases at V and 4 bases at J, with 9 bases between the two ends. CDR3 size: 14 residues. Indicated treatment: oral pan-JAK inhibitor, 5-10 mg twice daily. Sequencing relied on a cDNA template that was reverse transcribed from extracted RNA. Assay: immunoSEQ multiplex PCR; the TCRdb copy retains only in-frame clones and omits some. The data contain about 200,000 clones, 35% to 40% of them seen just once; the ten biggest clones take up just under 0.5%.

The receptor was isolated from a human donor with alopecia areata. This chain links TRBV27 with TRBJ1-5; a possible D gene is TRBD1 (5 bases). The sequences come from CD4+ T cells sorted from blood, collected between weeks 30 and 35, from a patient treated with tofacitinib. The CDR3 is CASSLGRGNQPQHF. The CDR3 DNA follows: TGTGCCAGCAGTTTAGGACGGGGGAATCAGCCCCAGCATTTT.